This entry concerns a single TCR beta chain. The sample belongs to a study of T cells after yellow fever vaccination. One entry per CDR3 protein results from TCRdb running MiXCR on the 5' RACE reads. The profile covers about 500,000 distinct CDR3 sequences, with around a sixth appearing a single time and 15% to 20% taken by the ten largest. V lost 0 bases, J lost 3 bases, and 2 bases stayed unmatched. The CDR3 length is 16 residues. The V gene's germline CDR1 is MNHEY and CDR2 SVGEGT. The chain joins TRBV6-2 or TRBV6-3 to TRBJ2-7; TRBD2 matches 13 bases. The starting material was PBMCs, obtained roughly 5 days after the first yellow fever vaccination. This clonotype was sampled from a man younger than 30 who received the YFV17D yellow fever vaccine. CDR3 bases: TGTGCCAGCAGTTACTCGTGGACTAGCGGGGGCTACGAGCAGTACTTC. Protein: CASSYSWTSGGYEQYF.